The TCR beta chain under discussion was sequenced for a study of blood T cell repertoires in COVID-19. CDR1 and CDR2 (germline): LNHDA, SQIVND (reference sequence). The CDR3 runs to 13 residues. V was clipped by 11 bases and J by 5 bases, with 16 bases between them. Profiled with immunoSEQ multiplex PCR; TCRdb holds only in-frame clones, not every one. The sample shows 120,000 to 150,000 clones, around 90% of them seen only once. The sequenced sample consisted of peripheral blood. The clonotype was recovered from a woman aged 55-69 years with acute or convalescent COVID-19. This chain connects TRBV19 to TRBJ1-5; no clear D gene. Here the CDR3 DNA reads TGTGCCTCCGCCCAGTCAAGTGATCAGCCCCAGCATTTT. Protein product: CASAQSSDQPQHF.